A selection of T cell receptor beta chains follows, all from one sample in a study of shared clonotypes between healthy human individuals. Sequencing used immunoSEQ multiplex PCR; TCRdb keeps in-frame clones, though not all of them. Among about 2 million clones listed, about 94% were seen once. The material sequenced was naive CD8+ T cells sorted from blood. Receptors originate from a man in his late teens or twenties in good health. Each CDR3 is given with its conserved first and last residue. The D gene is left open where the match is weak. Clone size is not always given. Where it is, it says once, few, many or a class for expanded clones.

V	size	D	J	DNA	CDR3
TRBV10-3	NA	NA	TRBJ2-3	TGTGCCATCAGTGAGGGGTTTCATCCCTGGACGCAGTATTTT	CAISEGFHPWTQYF
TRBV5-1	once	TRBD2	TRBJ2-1	TGCGCCAGCAGTATGCGGGAGGGAGCCTACAATGAGCAGTTCTTC	CASSMREGAYNEQFF
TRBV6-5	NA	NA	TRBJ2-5	TGTGCCAGCGGATTCCAAGAGACCCAGTACTTC	CASGFQETQYF
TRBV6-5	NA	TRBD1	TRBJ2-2	TGTGCCAGCAGGGAGGGACAGGGGGTACCCGGGGAGCTGTTTTTT	CASREGQGVPGELFF
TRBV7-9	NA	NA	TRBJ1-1	TGTGCCAGCAGTGGGGTGATGGGAAACACTGAAGCTTTCTTT	CASSGVMGNTEAFF
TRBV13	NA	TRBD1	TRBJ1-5	TGTGCCAGCAGCTTGGGCAGGGGGAACAATCAGCCCCAGCATTTT	CASSLGRGNNQPQHF
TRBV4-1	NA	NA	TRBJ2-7	TGCGCCAGCAGCCAAGACCCCACTAGCTTAGGCGAGCAGTACTTC	CASSQDPTSLGEQYF
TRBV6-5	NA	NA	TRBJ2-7	TGTGCCAGCAGTTACTCCCCCGAGAGCAACGAGCAGTACTTC	CASSYSPESNEQYF
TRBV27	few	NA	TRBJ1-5	TGTGCCAGCAGTCAGATCACAGGTGGTCCTCAGCCCCAGCATTTT	CASSQITGGPQPQHF
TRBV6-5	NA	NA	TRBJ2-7	TGTGCCAGCACCGGGACTTCCCCCTACGAGCAGTACTTC	CASTGTSPYEQYF
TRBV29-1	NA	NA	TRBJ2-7	TGCAGCGTTGGCAGGGTGTCAGCCTACGAGCAGTACTTC	CSVGRVSAYEQYF
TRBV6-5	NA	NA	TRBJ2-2	TGTGCCAGCCTCGACCACTCCGGGGAGCTGTTTTTT	CASLDHSGELFF
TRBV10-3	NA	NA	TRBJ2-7	TGTGCCATCAGTGAGCCCGACTATTACGAGCAGTACTTC	CAISEPDYYEQYF
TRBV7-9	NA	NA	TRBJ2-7	TGTGCCAGCAGCGGGTCTGGGGAGAGGAGTTCCTACGAGCAGTACTTC	CASSGSGERSSYEQYF
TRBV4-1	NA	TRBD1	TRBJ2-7	TGCGCCAGCAGCCATTGGGACAGGGGAGTCGAGCAGTACTTC	CASSHWDRGVEQYF
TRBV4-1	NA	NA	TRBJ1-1	TGCGCCAGCAGCCAGAGTTCGGGGATCGCTGAAGCTTTCTTT	CASSQSSGIAEAFF
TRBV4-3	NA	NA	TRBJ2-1	TGCGCCAGCAGCCTAAGGACCGGGCCCTACAATGAGCAGTTCTTC	CASSLRTGPYNEQFF
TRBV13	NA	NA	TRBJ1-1	TGTGCCAGCAGCGCCTTCGATGGGGCGGGCGCTTTCTTT	CASSAFDGAGAFF
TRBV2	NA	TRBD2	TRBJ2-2	TGTGCCAGCAGTGGTGCGGTAGCGGGACACAACACCGGGGAGCTGTTTTTT	CASSGAVAGHNTGELFF
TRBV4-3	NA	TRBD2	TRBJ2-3	TGCGCCAGCAGCCAAGAAACGCCAGATAGCGGGAGGGGCACAGATACGCAGTATTTT	CASSQETPDSGRGTDTQYF
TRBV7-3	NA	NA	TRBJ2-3	TGTGCCAGCAGCTTGCGGGACTTCCGCACAGATACGCAGTATTTT	CASSLRDFRTDTQYF
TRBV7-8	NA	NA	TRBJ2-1	TGTGCCAGCTGGGGACGGCAAAACAATGAGCAGTTCTTC	CASWGRQNNEQFF
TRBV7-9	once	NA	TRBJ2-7	TGTGCCAGCAGCACTCCGGACAACTCCTACGAGCAGTACTTC	CASSTPDNSYEQYF
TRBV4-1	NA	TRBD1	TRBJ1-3	TGCGCCAGCAGCCAAGCAGGGACAGGCCCCTCTGGAAACACCATATATTTT	CASSQAGTGPSGNTIYF
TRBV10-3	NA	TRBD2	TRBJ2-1	TGTGCCATCATGGGTGCGGGAGGGGCCGATGAGCAGTTCTTC	CAIMGAGGADEQFF
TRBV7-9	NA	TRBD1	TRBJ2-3	TGTGCCAGCAGCTCCGGACAGGGCACAGATACGCAGTATTTT	CASSSGQGTDTQYF
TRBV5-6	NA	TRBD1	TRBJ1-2	TGTGCCAGCCGCTGGGGGTCCGCGGTGACAGGGGGCGGCTATGGCTACACCTTC	CASRWGSAVTGGGYGYTF
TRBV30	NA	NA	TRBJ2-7	TGTGCCTGGGTTAGCTCCTACGAGCAGTACTTC	CAWVSSYEQYF
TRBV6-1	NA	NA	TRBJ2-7	TGTGCCAGCAGTGAAATGGGGTTTGGCTACGAGTGGTACTTC	CASSEMGFGYEWYF
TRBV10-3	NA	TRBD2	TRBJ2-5	TGTGCCATCAAGGGGGGACTAGCGGGGTGGGAGACCCAGTACTTC	CAIKGGLAGWETQYF
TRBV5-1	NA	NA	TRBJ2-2	TGCGCCAGCAGCTTGTACGGACAGGGAGGGCGTGAGCTGTTTTTT	CASSLYGQGGRELFF
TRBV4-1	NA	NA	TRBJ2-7	TGCGCCAGCAGCCAAGTGGGGCAGTCTGGAGGGTACGAGCAGTACTTC	CASSQVGQSGGYEQYF
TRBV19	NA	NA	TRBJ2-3	TGTGCCAGTAGTATAGATGCTAGTTCAGATACGCAGTATTTT	CASSIDASSDTQYF
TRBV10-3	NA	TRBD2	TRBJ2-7	TGTGCCATCAGTGAGCTCGGGACTAGCGGGAGTGGGACCTACGAGCAGTACTTC	CAISELGTSGSGTYEQYF
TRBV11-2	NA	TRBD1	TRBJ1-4	TGTGCCAGCAGCTTGGGGGACAGGGGCCCTCCACTGTTTTTT	CASSLGDRGPPLFF
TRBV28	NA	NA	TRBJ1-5	TGTGCCAGCAGTGGCAGGGACGGACGCAATCAGCCCCAGCATTTT	CASSGRDGRNQPQHF
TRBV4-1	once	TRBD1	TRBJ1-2	TGCGCCAGCAGCCCCAGAGGGACAGGGAACTATGGCTACACCTTC	CASSPRGTGNYGYTF
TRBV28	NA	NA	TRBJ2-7	TGTGCCAGCAGTTTATCCTCCGGTGACGAGCAGTACTTC	CASSLSSGDEQYF
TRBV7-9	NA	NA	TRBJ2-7	TGTGCCAGCAGCTTAGCGCGTGGCGGAGCCGGCTCCTACGAGCAGTACTTC	CASSLARGGAGSYEQYF
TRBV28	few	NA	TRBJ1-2	TGTGCCAGCAGTCCCCGGGCCTCCTATGGCTACACCTTC	CASSPRASYGYTF
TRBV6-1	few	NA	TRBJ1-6	TGTGCCAGCAGTCAAGAAGCAGGGTTTGTGGCTTCACCCCTCCACTTT	CASSQEAGFVASPLHF
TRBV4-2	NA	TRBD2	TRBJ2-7	TGTGCCAGCAGCCACGGGGGGTGGGAGCAGTACTTC	CASSHGGWEQYF